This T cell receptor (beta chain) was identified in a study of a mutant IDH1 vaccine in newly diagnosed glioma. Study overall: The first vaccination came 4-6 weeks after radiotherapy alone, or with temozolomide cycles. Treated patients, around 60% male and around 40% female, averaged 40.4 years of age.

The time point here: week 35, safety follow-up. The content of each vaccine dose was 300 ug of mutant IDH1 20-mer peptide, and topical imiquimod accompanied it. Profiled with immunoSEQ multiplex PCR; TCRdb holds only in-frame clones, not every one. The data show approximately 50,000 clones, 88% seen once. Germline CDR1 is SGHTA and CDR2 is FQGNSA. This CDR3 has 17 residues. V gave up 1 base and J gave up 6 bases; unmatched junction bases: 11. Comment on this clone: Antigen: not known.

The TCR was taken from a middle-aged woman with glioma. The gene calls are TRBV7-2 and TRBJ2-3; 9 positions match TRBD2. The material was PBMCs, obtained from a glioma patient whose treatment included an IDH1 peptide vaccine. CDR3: CASSLGTSRGGADTQYF. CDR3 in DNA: TGTGCCAGCAGCTTAGGCACTAGTCGCGGGGGGGCGGATACGCAGTATTTT.